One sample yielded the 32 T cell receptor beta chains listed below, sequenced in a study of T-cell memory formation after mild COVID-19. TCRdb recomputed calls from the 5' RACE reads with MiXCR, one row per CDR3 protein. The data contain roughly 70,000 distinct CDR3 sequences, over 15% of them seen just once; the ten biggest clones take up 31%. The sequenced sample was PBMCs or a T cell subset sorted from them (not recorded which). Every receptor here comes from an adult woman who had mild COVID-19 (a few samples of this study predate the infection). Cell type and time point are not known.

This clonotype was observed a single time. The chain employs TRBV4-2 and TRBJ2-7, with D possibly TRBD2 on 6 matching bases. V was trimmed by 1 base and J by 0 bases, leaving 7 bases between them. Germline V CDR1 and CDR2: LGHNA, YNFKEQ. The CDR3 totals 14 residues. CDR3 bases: TGTGCCAGCAGCCAAGGGGGGGTCTCCTACGAGCAGTACTTC. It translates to CASSQGGVSYEQYF.

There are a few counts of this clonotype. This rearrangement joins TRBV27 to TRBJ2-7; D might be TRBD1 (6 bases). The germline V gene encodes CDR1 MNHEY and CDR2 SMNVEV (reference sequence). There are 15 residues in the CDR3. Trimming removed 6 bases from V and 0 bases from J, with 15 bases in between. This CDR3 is CASSPGQPSSYEQYF. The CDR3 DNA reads TGTGCCAGCAGCCCCGGACAGCCGAGCTCCTACGAGCAGTACTTC.

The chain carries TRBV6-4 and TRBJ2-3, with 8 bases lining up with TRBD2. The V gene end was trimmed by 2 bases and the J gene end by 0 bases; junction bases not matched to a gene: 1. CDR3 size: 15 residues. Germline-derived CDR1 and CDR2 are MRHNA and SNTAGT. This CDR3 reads CASSDGLASTDTQYF. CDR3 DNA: TGTGCCAGCAGTGACGGACTAGCTAGCACAGATACGCAGTATTTT.

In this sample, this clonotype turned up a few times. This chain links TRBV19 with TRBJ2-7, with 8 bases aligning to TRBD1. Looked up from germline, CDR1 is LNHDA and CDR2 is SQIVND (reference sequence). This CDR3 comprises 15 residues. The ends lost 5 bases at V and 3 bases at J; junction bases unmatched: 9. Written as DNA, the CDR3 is TGTGCCAGTAGTGATGGGCCGGACAGGGACTACGAGCAGTACTTC. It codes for CASSDGPDRDYEQYF.

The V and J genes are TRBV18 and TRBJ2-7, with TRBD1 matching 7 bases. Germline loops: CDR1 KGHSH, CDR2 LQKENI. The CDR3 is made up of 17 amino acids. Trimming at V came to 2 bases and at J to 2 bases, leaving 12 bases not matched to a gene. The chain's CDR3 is CASSPNPDPTGPYEQYF. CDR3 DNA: TGTGCCAGCTCACCAAATCCTGATCCGACAGGGCCCTACGAGCAGTACTTC.

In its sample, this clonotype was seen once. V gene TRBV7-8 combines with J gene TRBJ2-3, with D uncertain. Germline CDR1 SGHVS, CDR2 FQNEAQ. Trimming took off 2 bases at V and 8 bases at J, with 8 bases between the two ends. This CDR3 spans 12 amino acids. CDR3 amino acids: CASSLKEGTQYF. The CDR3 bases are TGTGCCAGCAGCTTAAAGGAAGGTACGCAGTATTTT. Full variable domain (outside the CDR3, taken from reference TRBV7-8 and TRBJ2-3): GAGVSQSPRYKVAKRGQDVALRCDPISGHVSLFWYQQALGQGPEFLTYFQNEAQLDKSGLPSDRFFAERPEGSVSTLKIQRTQQEDSAVYLCASSLKEGTQYFGPGTRLTVL.

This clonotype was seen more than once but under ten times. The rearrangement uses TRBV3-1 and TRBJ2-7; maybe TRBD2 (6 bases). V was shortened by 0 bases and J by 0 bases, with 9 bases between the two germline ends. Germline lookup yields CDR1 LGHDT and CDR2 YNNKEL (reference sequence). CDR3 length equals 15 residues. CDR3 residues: CASSQDQTSSYEQYF. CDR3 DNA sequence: TGTGCCAGCAGCCAAGATCAGACTAGCTCCTACGAGCAGTACTTC.

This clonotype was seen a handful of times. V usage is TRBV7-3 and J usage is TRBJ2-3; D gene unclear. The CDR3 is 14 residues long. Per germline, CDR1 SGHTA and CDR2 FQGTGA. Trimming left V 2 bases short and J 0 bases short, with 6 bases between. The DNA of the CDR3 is TGTGCCAGCAGCTTATCCCCTAGCACAGATACGCAGTATTTT. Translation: CASSLSPSTDTQYF.

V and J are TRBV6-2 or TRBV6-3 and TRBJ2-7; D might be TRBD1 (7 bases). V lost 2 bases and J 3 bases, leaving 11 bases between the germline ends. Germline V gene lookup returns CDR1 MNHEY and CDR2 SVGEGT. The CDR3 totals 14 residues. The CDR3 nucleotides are TGTGCCAGCAGTTACGGACAGGACTACTACGAGCAGTACTTC. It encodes CASSYGQDYYEQYF.

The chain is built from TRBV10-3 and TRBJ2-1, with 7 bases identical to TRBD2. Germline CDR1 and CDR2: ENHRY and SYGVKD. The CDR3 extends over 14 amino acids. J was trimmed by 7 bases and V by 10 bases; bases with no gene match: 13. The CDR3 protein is CATRGAGSTNEQFF. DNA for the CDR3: TGTGCCACCCGAGGAGCGGGGTCTACAAATGAGCAGTTCTTC.

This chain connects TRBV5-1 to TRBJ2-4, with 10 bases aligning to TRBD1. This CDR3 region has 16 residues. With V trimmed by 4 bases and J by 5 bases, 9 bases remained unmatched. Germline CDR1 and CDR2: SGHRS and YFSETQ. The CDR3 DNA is TGCGCCAGCAGCACCGGACAGGGGGTGTTCGAAAACATTCAGTACTTC. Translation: CASSTGQGVFENIQYF. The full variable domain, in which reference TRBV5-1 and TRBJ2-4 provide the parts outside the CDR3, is KAGVTQTPRYLIKTRGQQVTLSCSPISGHRSVSWYQQTPGQGLQFLFEYFSETQRNKGNFPGRFSGRQFSNSRSEMNVSTLELGDSALYLCASSTGQGVFENIQYFGAGTRLSVL.

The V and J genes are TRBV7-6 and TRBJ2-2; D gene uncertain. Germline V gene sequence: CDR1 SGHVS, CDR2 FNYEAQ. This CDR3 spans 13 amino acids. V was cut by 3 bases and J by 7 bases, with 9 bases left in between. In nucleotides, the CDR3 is TGTGCCAGCAGCTTCACCTTGGGCGGGGAGCTGTTTTTT. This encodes CASSFTLGGELFF.

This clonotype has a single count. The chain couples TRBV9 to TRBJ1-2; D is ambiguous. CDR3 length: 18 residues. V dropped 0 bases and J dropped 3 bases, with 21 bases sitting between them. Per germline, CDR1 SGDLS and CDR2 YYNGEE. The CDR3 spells CASSVDGDATPPYYGYTF. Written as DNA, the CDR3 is TGTGCCAGCAGCGTAGACGGAGATGCTACCCCCCCTTACTATGGCTACACCTTC.

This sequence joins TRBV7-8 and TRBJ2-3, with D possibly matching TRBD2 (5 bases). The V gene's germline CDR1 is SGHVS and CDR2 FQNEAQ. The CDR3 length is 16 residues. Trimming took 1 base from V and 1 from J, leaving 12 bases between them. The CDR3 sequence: CASSLDLPEGTDTQYF. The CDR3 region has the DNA TGTGCCAGCAGCTTAGACTTGCCGGAGGGCACAGATACGCAGTATTTT.

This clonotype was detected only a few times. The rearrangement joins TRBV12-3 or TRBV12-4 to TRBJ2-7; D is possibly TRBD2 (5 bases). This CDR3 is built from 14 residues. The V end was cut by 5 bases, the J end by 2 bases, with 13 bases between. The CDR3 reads CASSRGQNPYEQYF. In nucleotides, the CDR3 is TGTGCCAGCAGTCGAGGGCAAAATCCCTACGAGCAGTACTTC.

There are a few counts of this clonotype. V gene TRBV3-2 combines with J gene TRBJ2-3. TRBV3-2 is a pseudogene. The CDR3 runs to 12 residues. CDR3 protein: CASSQLIGTQYF. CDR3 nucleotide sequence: TGTGCCAGCAGCCAATTAATCGGTACGCAGTATTTT.

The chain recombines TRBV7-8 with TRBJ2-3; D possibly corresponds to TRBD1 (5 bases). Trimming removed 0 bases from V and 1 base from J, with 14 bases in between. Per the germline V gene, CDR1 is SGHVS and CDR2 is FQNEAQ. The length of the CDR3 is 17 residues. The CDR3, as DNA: TGTGCCAGCAGCTTAGCGTATTTAGGGGCCCGCACAGATACGCAGTATTTT. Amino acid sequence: CASSLAYLGARTDTQYF.

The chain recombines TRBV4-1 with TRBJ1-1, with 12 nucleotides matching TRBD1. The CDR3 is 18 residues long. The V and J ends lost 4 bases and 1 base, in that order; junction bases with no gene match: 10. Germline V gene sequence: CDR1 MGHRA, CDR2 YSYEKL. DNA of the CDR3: TGCGCCAGCAGCCCCCGGGACAGGGGGCTCGGCAAGAACACTGAAGCTTTCTTT. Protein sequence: CASSPRDRGLGKNTEAFF.

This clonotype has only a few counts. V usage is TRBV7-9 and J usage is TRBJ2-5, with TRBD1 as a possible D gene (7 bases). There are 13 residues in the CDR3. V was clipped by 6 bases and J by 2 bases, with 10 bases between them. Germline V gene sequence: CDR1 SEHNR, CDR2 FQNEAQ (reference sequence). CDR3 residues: CASRAGGQETQYF. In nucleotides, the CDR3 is TGTGCCAGCAGGGCAGGGGGGCAAGAGACCCAGTACTTC.

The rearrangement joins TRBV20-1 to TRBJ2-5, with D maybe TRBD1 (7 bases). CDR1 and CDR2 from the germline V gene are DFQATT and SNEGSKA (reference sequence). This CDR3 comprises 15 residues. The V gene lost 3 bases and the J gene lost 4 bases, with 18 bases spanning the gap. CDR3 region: CSARTWGQGGETQYF. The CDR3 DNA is TGCAGTGCTAGGACATGGGGTCAGGGGGGAGAGACCCAGTACTTC.

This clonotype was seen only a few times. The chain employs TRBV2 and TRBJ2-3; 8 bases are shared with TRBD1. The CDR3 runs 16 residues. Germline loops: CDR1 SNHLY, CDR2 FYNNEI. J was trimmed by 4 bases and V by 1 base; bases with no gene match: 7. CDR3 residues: CASSEEDRVRADTQYF. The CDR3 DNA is TGTGCCAGCAGTGAAGAGGACAGGGTTAGAGCAGATACGCAGTATTTT.

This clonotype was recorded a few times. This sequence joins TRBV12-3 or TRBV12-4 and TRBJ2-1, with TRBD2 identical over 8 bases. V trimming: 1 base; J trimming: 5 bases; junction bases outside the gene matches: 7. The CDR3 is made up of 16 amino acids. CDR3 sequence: CASSLVGSGADNEQFF. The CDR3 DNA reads TGTGCCAGCAGTTTAGTAGGTAGCGGGGCCGACAATGAGCAGTTCTTC.

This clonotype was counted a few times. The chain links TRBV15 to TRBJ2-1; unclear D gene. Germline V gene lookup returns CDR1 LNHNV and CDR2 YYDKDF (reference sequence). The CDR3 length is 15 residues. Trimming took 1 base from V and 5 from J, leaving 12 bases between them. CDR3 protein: CATSRGPGIDNEQFF. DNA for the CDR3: TGTGCCACCAGCAGAGGTCCAGGAATAGACAATGAGCAGTTCTTC.

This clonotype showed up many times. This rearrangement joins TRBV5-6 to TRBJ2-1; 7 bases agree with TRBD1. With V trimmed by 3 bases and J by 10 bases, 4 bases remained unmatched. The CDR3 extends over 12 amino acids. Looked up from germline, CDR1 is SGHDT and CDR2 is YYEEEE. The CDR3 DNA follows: TGTGCCAGCAGCTCAAACAGGGGCGAGCAGTTCTTC. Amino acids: CASSSNRGEQFF.

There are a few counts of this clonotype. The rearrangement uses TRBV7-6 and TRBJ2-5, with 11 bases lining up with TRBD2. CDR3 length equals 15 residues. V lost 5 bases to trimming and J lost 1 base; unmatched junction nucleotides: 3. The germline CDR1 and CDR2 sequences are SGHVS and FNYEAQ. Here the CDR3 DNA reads TGTGCCAGCAGCGAAGGGACTAGCGGCCAAGAGACCCAGTACTTC. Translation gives CASSEGTSGQETQYF.

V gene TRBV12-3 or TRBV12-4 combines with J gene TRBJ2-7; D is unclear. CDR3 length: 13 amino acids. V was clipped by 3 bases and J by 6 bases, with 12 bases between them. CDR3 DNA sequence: TGTGCCAGCAGTTTTAGGTCCCCAGCCGAGCAGTACTTC. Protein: CASSFRSPAEQYF.

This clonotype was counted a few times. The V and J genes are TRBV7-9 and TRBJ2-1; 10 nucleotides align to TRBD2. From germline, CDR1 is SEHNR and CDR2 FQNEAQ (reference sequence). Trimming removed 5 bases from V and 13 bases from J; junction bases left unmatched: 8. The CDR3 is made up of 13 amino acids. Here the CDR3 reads CASSTSASGRQFF. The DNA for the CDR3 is TGTGCCAGCAGCACCTCCGCTAGCGGGAGACAGTTCTTC.

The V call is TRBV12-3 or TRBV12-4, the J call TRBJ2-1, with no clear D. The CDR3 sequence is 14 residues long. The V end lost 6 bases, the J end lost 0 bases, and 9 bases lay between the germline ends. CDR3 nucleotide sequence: TGTGCCAGCAGCGTGACTTCCTCCTACAATGAGCAGTTCTTC. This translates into CASSVTSSYNEQFF.

The CDR3 loop is CASSPGQFYEQYF. DNA for the CDR3: TGTGCCAGCAGCCCAGGACAGTTCTACGAGCAGTACTTC. This rearrangement joins TRBV11-2 to TRBJ2-7; D may be TRBD1 (6 bases). The germline CDR1 and CDR2 sequences are SGHAT and FQNNGV. Trimming pared 5 bases from V and 3 bases from J, leaving 11 bases between. CDR3 length equals 13 residues. The whole variable domain, filled in from reference TRBV11-2 and TRBJ2-7, reads EAGVAQSPRYKIIEKRQSVAFWCNPISGHATLYWYQQILGQGPKLLIQFQNNGVVDDSQLPKDRFSAERLKGVDSTLKIQPAKLEDSAVYLCASSPGQFYEQYFGPGTRLTVT.

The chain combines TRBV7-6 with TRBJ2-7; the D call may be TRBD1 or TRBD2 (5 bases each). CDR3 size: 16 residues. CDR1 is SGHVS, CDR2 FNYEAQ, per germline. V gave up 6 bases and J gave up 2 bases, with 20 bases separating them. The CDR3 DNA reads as TGTGCCAGCAGACTCACTGCTGGGACGTACGCCTACGAGCAGTACTTC. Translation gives CASRLTAGTYAYEQYF.

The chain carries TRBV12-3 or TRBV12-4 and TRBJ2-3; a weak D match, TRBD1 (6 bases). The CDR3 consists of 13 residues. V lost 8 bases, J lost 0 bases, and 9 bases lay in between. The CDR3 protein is CASGGSSTDTQYF. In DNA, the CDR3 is TGTGCCAGCGGGGGCTCTAGCACAGATACGCAGTATTTT.

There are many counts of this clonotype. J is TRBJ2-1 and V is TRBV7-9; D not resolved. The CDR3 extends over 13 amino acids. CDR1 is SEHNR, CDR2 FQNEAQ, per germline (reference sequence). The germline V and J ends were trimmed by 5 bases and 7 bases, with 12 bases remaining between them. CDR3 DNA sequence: TGTGCCAGCAGCCCAATCCGGCGGAATGAGCAGTTCTTC. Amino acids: CASSPIRRNEQFF.